What follows are 13 T cell receptor beta chains derived from one specimen sequenced in a study of cytomegalovirus exposure and HLA in healthy donors. This PCR relied on a set of 60 Vbeta primers and 13 Jbeta primers. Using immunoSEQ multiplex PCR, the repertoire was profiled, and TCRdb retains in-frame clones only, with some absent. The sample records 150,000 to 200,000 clones, roughly 77% being singletons. Sequencing input: PBMCs. The receptors originated from a man aged 40-49 years in good health and CMV-seropositive.

The rearrangement links TRBV29-1 to TRBJ2-7, with 10 bases that match TRBD1. The J segment lost 3 bases and the V segment lost 6 bases, leaving 2 bases of the junction unmatched. The CDR3 totals 12 residues. Germline CDR1 SQVTM, CDR2 ANQGSEA. CDR3 in amino acids: CSVRDRGYEQYF. As DNA, the CDR3 is TGCAGCGTCCGGGACAGGGGCTACGAGCAGTACTTC.

This chain uses TRBV7-2 with TRBJ2-3; possibly TRBD2 for D (6 bases). The ends were cut back, 2 bases at V and 2 bases at J, with 11 bases in the middle. Germline CDR1 is SGHTA and CDR2 is FQGNSA. The CDR3 contains 15 residues. CDR3 nucleotide sequence: TGTGCCAGCAGCTTAACCCTAGCGTTCACAGATACGCAGTATTTT. Protein product: CASSLTLAFTDTQYF.

The V call is TRBV6-1, the J call TRBJ1-4, with TRBD1 as a possible D gene (6 bases). The ends were cut back, 5 bases at V and 3 bases at J, with 13 bases in the middle. CDR3 length: 15 amino acids. Germline CDR1 and CDR2: MNHNS and SASEGT. The CDR3 region has the DNA TGTGCCAGCAGTACTACAGGGTGGGCTAATGAAAAACTGTTTTTT. Translating gives CASSTTGWANEKLFF.

This clone was observed a few times. The chain couples TRBV29-1 to TRBJ2-1; 8 nucleotides agree with TRBD2. The CDR3 runs to 17 residues. Germline loops: CDR1 SQVTM, CDR2 ANQGSEA. Germline trimming cut 3 bases from V and 14 bases from J; bases unmatched to any gene: 24. Written as DNA, the CDR3 is TGCAGCGTTGATAGGAGACGGCCAGCGGGGGCCCCCGGGATGAAGTTCTTC. It yields the protein CSVDRRRPAGAPGMKFF.

This chain links TRBV6-5 with TRBJ1-6, with 9 bases that match TRBD1. CDR1 MNHEY and CDR2 SVGAGI come from the germline V gene. This CDR3 comprises 16 residues. J gave up 6 bases and V 0 bases, and 3 bases lay outside the gene matches. The CDR3 nucleotides read TGTGCCAGCAGTTACTCACAGGGGGCCTCTAATTCACCCCTCCACTTT. Translated, it gives CASSYSQGASNSPLHF.

The chain employs TRBV5-6 and TRBJ2-2; 10 bases map to TRBD1. Looked up from germline, CDR1 is SGHDT and CDR2 is YYEEEE. The trim removed 4 bases at V and 1 base at J, leaving 4 bases unmatched. CDR3 size: 16 residues. The CDR3 loop is CASSQDRGRNTGELFF. CDR3 DNA sequence: TGTGCCAGCAGCCAAGACAGGGGGCGGAACACCGGGGAGCTGTTTTTT. Together with reference TRBV5-6 and TRBJ2-2, the CDR3 gives the full variable domain: DAGVTQSPTHLIKTRGQQVTLRCSPKSGHDTVSWYQQALGQGPQFIFQYYEEEERQRGNFPDRFSGHQFPNYSSELNVNALLLGDSALYLCASSQDRGRNTGELFFGEGSRLTVL.

This clone was counted between two and nine times. V and J are TRBV9 and TRBJ2-2; a weak D match, TRBD2 (7 bases). This CDR3 is 14 amino acids long. Germline CDR1 SGDLS, CDR2 YYNGEE. The ends were cut back, 7 bases at V and 5 bases at J, with 15 bases in the middle. This chain's CDR3 is CASGPGGLTGELFF. The CDR3 region has the DNA TGTGCCAGCGGGCCCGGGGGGCTGACCGGGGAGCTGTTTTTT.

CDR3 sequence: CASSEQGAPYGYTF. The CDR3 DNA sequence: TGTGCCAGCAGTGAACAGGGGGCGCCCTATGGCTACACCTTC. The chain combines TRBV25-1 with TRBJ1-2, with 8 bases lining up with TRBD1. With V trimmed by 2 bases and J by 4 bases, 3 bases remained unmatched. From germline, CDR1 is MGHDK and CDR2 SYGVNS. This CDR3 has 14 amino acids.

This clone was counted a single time. The chain uses TRBV9 and TRBJ2-5, with TRBD1 as a possible D gene (5 bases). Germline CDR1 SGDLS, CDR2 YYNGEE. V was shortened by 6 bases and J by 1 base, with 16 bases between the two germline ends. The CDR3 totals 15 residues. The CDR3 reads CASNPTERTQETQYF. DNA for the CDR3: TGTGCCAGCAACCCGACAGAAAGGACCCAAGAGACCCAGTACTTC.

This chain's CDR3 is CASSPAGVRGLTQETQYF. The CDR3 bases are TGTGCCAGCAGTCCCGCGGGTGTGAGAGGACTAACTCAAGAGACCCAGTACTTC. This rearrangement joins TRBV27 to TRBJ2-5; TRBD2 might be the D (6 bases). The germline V gene has CDR1 MNHEY and CDR2 SMNVEV (reference sequence). The length of the CDR3 is 18 residues. The V end lost 5 bases, the J end lost 2 bases, and 24 bases lay between the germline ends.

This chain joins TRBV6-5 and TRBJ2-3; 7 bases line up with TRBD1. Germline lookup yields CDR1 MNHEY and CDR2 SVGAGI. V shed 5 bases, J shed 3 bases, and the junction held 5 bases outside the gene matches. The CDR3 covers 14 residues. For the CDR3, the DNA is TGTGCCAGCAGTGAGGGGGCAGGGACAGATACGCAGTATTTT. It is translated as CASSEGAGTDTQYF.

The chain recombines TRBV7-2 with TRBJ2-7; a possible D gene is TRBD1 (6 bases). CDR1 and CDR2 (germline): SGHTA, FQGNSA. V gave up 0 bases and J gave up 5 bases, with 11 bases separating them. CDR3 length: 14 residues. DNA for the CDR3: TGTGCCAGCAGCTTAGCTACGCAGGGGCACGAGCAGTACTTC. Translating it yields CASSLATQGHEQYF.

The chain couples TRBV6-5 to TRBJ2-7; 7 bases map to TRBD2. The germline CDR1 and CDR2 sequences are MNHEY and SVGAGI. Trimming cost V 5 bases and J 7 bases; bases outside gene matches: 5. This CDR3 contains 12 residues. The CDR3 coding sequence is TGTGCCAGCAGTCCTTGGGGGGGGGAGCAGTACTTC. Residues: CASSPWGGEQYF.